The rows below give T cell receptor beta chains drawn from one sample of a study of response to subunit inactivated influenza vaccine. TCRdb re-called the RT-PCR reads with MiXCR, one entry per CDR3 protein. The sample holds 500,000 to 600,000 distinct CDR3 sequences; 16% are singletons and the top ten take less than 4%. The sequencing here drew on CD4+ T cells sorted from PBMCs, taken about 23 months after vaccination. The receptors were sampled from a man aged 50 to 75 who received an inactivated influenza vaccine. The CDR3 runs from the conserved cysteine through the conserved F or W. Fields, in order: V gene, D gene, clone size, J gene, CDR3 DNA, CDR3 protein. The D gene is left open where the match is weak. Not every row has a clone size; where given, it reads once, few, many or a size class.

TRBV5-1,NA,few,TRBJ2-1,TGCGCCAGCAGCCTGGCAGTTAAGAATGAGCAGTTCTTC,CASSLAVKNEQFF
TRBV7-9,NA,NA,TRBJ1-1,TGTGCCAGCAGCTCCGGAAGAAGACGGGATCACACTGAGGCTTTCTTT,CASSSGRRRDHTEAFF
TRBV5-4,NA,NA,TRBJ1-1,TGTGCCAGCAGTCACCGGGACCATCGGGGGACAGCTTTCTTT,CASSHRDHRGTAFF
TRBV3-1,NA,NA,TRBJ2-2,TGTGCCAGCCGCCGTGGGGAGGTTTTGGCCGGGGAGCTGTTTTTT,CASRRGEVLAGELFF
TRBV11-1,NA,NA,TRBJ1-5,TGTGCCAGCAGCTTCTCCAGGGGAGGTCCGGATAGCAATCAGCCCCAGCATTTT,CASSFSRGGPDSNQPQHF
TRBV4-2,TRBD2,few,TRBJ2-2,TGTGCCAGCAGCCCGGCTAGCGGGTCTAACACCGGGGAGCTGTTTTTT,CASSPASGSNTGELFF
TRBV12-3/TRBV12-4,NA,few,TRBJ1-3,TGTGCCAGCAGTTTAGTCTCGGGCTCTGGAAACACCATATATTTT,CASSLVSGSGNTIYF
TRBV2,NA,many,TRBJ1-1,TGTGCCAGCACCGTGGTGGAGAACACTGAAGCTTTCTTT,CASTVVENTEAFF
TRBV4-3,NA,NA,TRBJ2-1,TGCGCCAGCAGCCCCGGGCCCGCCTCCAATGAGCAGTTCTTC,CASSPGPASNEQFF
TRBV4-3,TRBD2,many,TRBJ2-7,TGCGCCAGCAGCCAAGATCCTATAGCGGGAGTGATGTCCTACGAGCAGTACTTC,CASSQDPIAGVMSYEQYF
TRBV10-3,NA,NA,TRBJ2-5,TGTGCCACTACAGCGGGCGTCTCAGAGACCCAGTACTTC,CATTAGVSETQYF
TRBV7-2,NA,NA,TRBJ2-2,TGTGCCAGCAGCTGGACAGCCGCGAACACCGGGGAGCTGTTTTTT,CASSWTAANTGELFF
TRBV4-1,NA,NA,TRBJ1-2,TGCGCCAGCAGCCCCATTCTTCCGATAAGCGGCTACACCTTC,CASSPILPISGYTF
TRBV20-1,TRBD2,few,TRBJ2-3,TGCAGTGCTAGAGGTGCAGCGGGAGCGGATACGCAGTATTTT,CSARGAAGADTQYF
TRBV7-2,NA,few,TRBJ1-5,TGTGCCAGCAGCTTAAGGGGGGAGGGACAGCCCCAGCATTTT,CASSLRGEGQPQHF
TRBV5-1,NA,many,TRBJ2-1,TGCGCCAGCAGACCTCAGACCAGTTACAATGAGCAGTTCTTC,CASRPQTSYNEQFF
TRBV20-1,NA,NA,TRBJ2-5,TGCAGTGCTAGGGAGGGGACAGTCAGGGAGACCCAGTACTTC,CSAREGTVRETQYF
TRBV14,TRBD2,NA,TRBJ2-1,TGTGCCAGCAGCCCCCGTCTAGCGGGGGGGTACAATGAGCAGTTCTTC,CASSPRLAGGYNEQFF
TRBV10-2,NA,few,TRBJ1-5,TGCGCCAGCAAACTGGACGTTAGCAATCAGCCCCAGCATTTT,CASKLDVSNQPQHF
TRBV28,TRBD2,few,TRBJ2-5,TGTGCCAGCACCCTAGGACTAGCGGGGGGCCAAGAGACCCAGTACTTC,CASTLGLAGGQETQYF
TRBV6-1,NA,few,TRBJ2-2,TGTGCCAGCAGGGCCCAGACCAAGACCGGGGAGCTGTTTTTT,CASRAQTKTGELFF
TRBV6-2/TRBV6-3,TRBD2,few,TRBJ2-7,TGTGCGCTCAGCGGGGGGGCAAGGAACGAGCAGTACTTC,CALSGGARNEQYF
TRBV7-8,TRBD2,NA,TRBJ2-3,TGTGCCAGCGTGGGGGGGAGGACAGATACGCAGTATTTT,CASVGGRTDTQYF
TRBV20-1,NA,NA,TRBJ2-3,TGCAGTGCTAGAACTCCGGTCTCCACAGATACGCAGTATTTT,CSARTPVSTDTQYF
TRBV2,NA,few,TRBJ1-4,TGTGCCAGCAGTGAAGCGGGGGACGGAGGGGAAAAACTGTTTTTT,CASSEAGDGGEKLFF
TRBV11-2,TRBD2,NA,TRBJ2-1,TGTGCCAGCAGCTTAGAAGCCGGGGCGAGCGGGAGGGCTGAGCAGTTCTTC,CASSLEAGASGRAEQFF
TRBV4-2,NA,many,TRBJ1-2,TGTGCCAGCAGCCGTCAGGGAGCTAACTATGGCTACACCTTC,CASSRQGANYGYTF
TRBV5-1,NA,NA,TRBJ2-1,TGCGCCAGCAGCAACTCCGGGACACACTTAGACAATGAGCAGTTCTTC,CASSNSGTHLDNEQFF
TRBV7-2,NA,few,TRBJ2-5,TGTGCCAGCAGCTACAGGTACCAAGAGACCCAGTACTTC,CASSYRYQETQYF